This T cell receptor beta chain was recorded in a study of CD8 T cells in Susac syndrome (dated by TCRdb to between 2018 and 2021). Notes on the research overall: Repertoire sequencing was used to test whether CD8+ T cell activation and differentiation in Susac syndrome was antigen driven. Study-level results and caveats: The TCR sequencing and HLA analysis was acknowledged to have included a relatively small number of individuals.

Peripheral blood CD8+ and CD4+ T cells from healthy donors, Susac syndrome patients and multiple sclerosis patients were profiled by high-throughput TCR beta sequencing. The multiple sclerosis controls were treatment-naive patients who had stable or active relapsing-remitting disease and met the revised McDonald criteria. CD8+ TEMRA cells were enriched by FACS, while bulk CD8+ and CD4+ T cells were purified by magnetic negative isolation. Blood was drawn into EDTA tubes, processed within 24 hours, and PBMCs were isolated by density gradient centrifugation. PBMCs intended for TCR sequencing were cryopreserved in liquid nitrogen and were subsequently thawed in a 37 degrees C water bath. Purity of sorted or isolated CD4+, CD8+ and CD8+ TEMRA cells was at least 90%. Turning to this clonotype: Its antigen remains unidentified. No base quality information exists; no much larger clone differs at one position.

RNA was extracted with the RNeasy kit and about 0.5 to 1 ug was reverse transcribed using random hexamers. The immunoSEQ multiplex PCR assay, covering 54 Vbeta and 13 Jbeta segments, was used to amplify TCR beta CDR3 regions. Bias from PCR amplification was corrected by using a synthetic template baseline for primer optimization and for computational correction. The authors' analysis ran thus. Reads were annotated to V, D and J genes per IMGT and analyzed with immunoSEQ Analyzer, keeping only productive sequences. To calculate clonality, Shannon entropy was normalized by log2 of the number of productive unique sequences and then subtracted from one. For each patient and control, public and private clones were evaluated among the 100 most prevalent clones. Susac-specific clones were defined as absent from healthy and MS cohorts, around 970 published viral clones and other ImmuneACCESS disease sequences. TCRdb cleaned the public reads at Q25 with fastp, built clones with MiXCR and kept in-frame beta chains. Rows are unified per CDR3 protein, each entry keeping the most common DNA and genes. TCRdb assigned the V and J calls; the authors' analysis was not used. Within this sample are around 280,000 distinct CDR3 sequences, with about 91% of them counted one time only. The leading ten clones occupy about 0.07% of the sample.

The clonotype comes from a human donor with multiple sclerosis. What was sequenced was CD4+ T cells from PBMCs.

The CDR3: CASSLKLGQTYEQYF. The sequenced DNA: TGTGCCAGCAGCTTAAAGTTGGGGCAGACCTACGAGCAGTACTTC. The sequence links TRBV7-3 to TRBJ2-7; D gene: possibly TRBD1, on 5 matching bases. The CDR3 contains 15 residues, cysteine and phenylalanine counted. The DNA shown is the 45-base CDR3, in frame from base 1. Taken from the germline V gene, the CDR1 and CDR2 loops are SGHTA and FQGTGA. Cut back by 1 base and 2 bases, the V and J ends lie 12 bases apart.